This entry is about one TCR beta chain. This entry is derived from a study of blood T cell repertoires in COVID-19. Across the whole study: Samples taken during acute and convalescent COVID-19 were collected in the United States, Italy and Spain.

TCRdb's table, derived via immunoSEQ multiplex PCR, lists solely in-frame clones and lacks some. The repertoire holds fewer than 110,000 clones, with around 92% as singletons. From germline, CDR1 is MDHEN and CDR2 SYDVKM. The CDR3 length is 15 residues. V was clipped by 3 bases and J by 0 bases, with 12 bases between them. The TCR was taken from a man aged 45-65 years with active COVID-19. The chain recombines TRBV28 with TRBJ2-7; possibly TRBD1 for D (5 bases). Input material: peripheral blood. CDR3 protein: CASSFPGLGSYEQYF. CDR3 DNA sequence: TGTGCCAGCAGTTTCCCAGGGTTAGGCTCCTACGAGCAGTACTTC.